Listed below are T cell receptor beta chains from one sample, sequenced in a study of response to subunit inactivated influenza vaccine. Each CDR3 protein is one row after TCRdb ran MiXCR on the RT-PCR reads. Among about 520,000 distinct CDR3 sequences listed, roughly 25% were seen once. Source: CD4+ T cells sorted from PBMCs, taken 4 to 6 days after vaccination. All receptors come from a man aged 50-59 years who received an inactivated influenza vaccine. Both conserved end residues are part of each CDR3. The order of the fields is D gene, V gene, J gene, clone size, CDR3 DNA, CDR3 protein. The D gene is left open where the match is weak. The listing skips clone size in some rows; elsewhere it reads once, few, many or a size class.

TRBD1	TRBV12-3/TRBV12-4	TRBJ1-2	many	TGTGCCAGCAGCCCAGGGACAAGGGGGCTCTATGGCTACACCTTC	CASSPGTRGLYGYTF
TRBD1	TRBV7-2	TRBJ2-3	few	TGTGCCAGCAGCCCCCAGGGGGCGCGTTCAGATACGCAGTATTTT	CASSPQGARSDTQYF
-	TRBV5-1	TRBJ1-6	-	TGCGCCAGCAGGACAGAACATAATTCACCCCTCCACTTT	CASRTEHNSPLHF
-	TRBV5-6	TRBJ2-7	few	TGTGCCAGCAGCTTCACCCGGTGGTCCTACGAGCAGTACTTC	CASSFTRWSYEQYF
-	TRBV5-1	TRBJ2-7	-	TGCGCCAGCAGCTTCCGGGACACCACCTACGAGCAGTACTTC	CASSFRDTTYEQYF
TRBD1	TRBV19	TRBJ1-1	once	TGTGCCAGTAGTGCCCTATACAGGGGGACGAACACTGAAGCTTTCTTT	CASSALYRGTNTEAFF
TRBD2	TRBV20-1	TRBJ2-5	-	TGCAGTGCTACGACTAGCGGGAAGTGGGAGACCCAGTACTTC	CSATTSGKWETQYF
-	TRBV5-1	TRBJ2-7	-	TGCGCCAGCAGCTTGGACCGGGACGGGACCTACGAGCAGTACTTC	CASSLDRDGTYEQYF
TRBD1	TRBV10-3	TRBJ2-5	few	TGTGCCATCAGTGATAAGACAGGGCATGCGACCCAGTACTTC	CAISDKTGHATQYF
-	TRBV7-3	TRBJ2-1	-	TGTGCCAGCAGCTTAGGCGCCTCCTACAATGAGCAGTTCTTC	CASSLGASYNEQFF
TRBD2	TRBV10-3	TRBJ2-7	-	TGTGCCACCGGGGGACTAGCGGGAAACGAGCAGTACTTC	CATGGLAGNEQYF
-	TRBV20-1	TRBJ2-3	few	TGCAGTGCTAGTTGGATCACAGATACGCAGTATTTT	CSASWITDTQYF
-	TRBV7-9	TRBJ1-4	-	TGTGCCAGCAGCCCCATTTCCCATAATGAAAAACTGTTTTTT	CASSPISHNEKLFF
-	TRBV4-2	TRBJ2-4	-	TGTGCCAGCAGCCAAGGAACAGGGGAGGACATTCAGTACTTC	CASSQGTGEDIQYF
-	TRBV10-3	TRBJ2-2	few	TGTGCCACAAACATAAACCTCGTCGGGGAGCTGTTTTTT	CATNINLVGELFF
-	TRBV20-1	TRBJ2-5	few	TGCAGTGCTAGAGATCTCAGGGTCGACAAAGAGACCCAGTACTTC	CSARDLRVDKETQYF
TRBD2	TRBV7-6	TRBJ2-1	-	TGTGCCAGCAGCGGACTAGCGGGGTCCTACAATGAGCAGTTCTTC	CASSGLAGSYNEQFF
-	TRBV6-5	TRBJ2-6	few	TGTGCCAGCAGTTACCCGGACCCAAGCTCTGGGGCCAACGTCCTGACTTTC	CASSYPDPSSGANVLTF
-	TRBV4-1	TRBJ1-3	-	TGCGCCAGCAGCCAAGATATCTCTGGAAACACCATATATTTT	CASSQDISGNTIYF
-	TRBV7-2	TRBJ2-7	-	TGTGCCAGCAGCCAAACAGGGATTGGCGAGCAGTACTTC	CASSQTGIGEQYF
-	TRBV20-1	TRBJ2-7	few	TGCAGTGCTAGAAAGGCCTACGAGCAGTACTTC	CSARKAYEQYF
-	TRBV3-1	TRBJ2-2	-	TGTGCCAGCAGCCAAGGGACTGAAGTCACCGGGGAGCTGTTTTTT	CASSQGTEVTGELFF
-	TRBV29-1	TRBJ2-3	-	TGCAGCGCTGAGGAACACTCGAGGAGGGATACGCAGTATTTT	CSAEEHSRRDTQYF
-	TRBV6-5	TRBJ1-6	-	TGTGCCAGCAGTTACCTTCCGACAGGACTGAGAAATAATTCACCCCTCCACTTT	CASSYLPTGLRNNSPLHF